The present TCR beta chain was sequenced within a study of cytomegalovirus exposure and HLA in healthy donors. Study findings and constraints: V- and J-gene trimming of TCR beta was linked (in a later analysis) to a missense DCLRE1C variant. In a later analysis, DRB1 alleles had the most associated TCRs; HLA-C alleles the fewest. Per published reports, the classifier diagnosed cytomegalovirus status with high specificity and sensitivity.

Use of 60 Vbeta and 13 Jbeta primers characterized the PCR. Assay used: immunoSEQ multiplex PCR; TCRdb lists only in-frame clones, some missing. This table holds some 100,000 clones, about 73% found once. The germline V gene encodes CDR1 MNHEY and CDR2 SMNVEV (reference sequence). The V end was cut by 4 bases, the J end by 5 bases, with 6 bases between. CDR3 length: 12 amino acids. This clone was counted once. Its matching antigen is unknown. This receptor was identified in a woman aged 40 to 50 in good health and CMV-seropositive. The sequenced sample was PBMCs. The gene calls are TRBV27 and TRBJ2-1, with no clear D. For the CDR3, the DNA is TGTGCCAGCAGTTACCTAAACAATGAGCAGTTCTTC. Protein sequence: CASSYLNNEQFF.